This is a list of T cell receptor beta chains from one sample in a study of cytomegalovirus exposure and HLA in healthy donors. The assay was immunoSEQ multiplex PCR, and TCRdb's table has in-frame clones only and misses some. This sample's table has more than 40,000 clones. Sequencing used PBMCs. These receptors were obtained from a female donor in good health and CMV-seronegative. Each CDR3 is given with its conserved first and last residue. Fields, in order: D gene, J gene, V gene, CDR3 DNA, CDR3 protein. The D gene is left open where the match is weak.

d_gene: .; j_gene: TRBJ1-1; v_gene: TRBV5-1; CDR3nt: TGCGCCAGCAGCTCGACTAGAATGAACACTGAAGCTTTCTTT; CDR3aa: CASSSTRMNTEAFF
d_gene: .; j_gene: TRBJ2-7; v_gene: TRBV7-9; CDR3nt: TGTGCCAGCAGCTTTCTTCGGAGCTCCTACGAGCAGTACTTC; CDR3aa: CASSFLRSSYEQYF
d_gene: TRBD1; j_gene: TRBJ2-7; v_gene: TRBV9; CDR3nt: TGTGCCAGCAGCGCCTCCGGGACAGGGCCTCTGGACGAGCAGTACTTC; CDR3aa: CASSASGTGPLDEQYF
d_gene: .; j_gene: TRBJ1-2; v_gene: TRBV6-5; CDR3nt: TGTGCCAGCGGGGAGGGCCCTTATGGCTACACCTTC; CDR3aa: CASGEGPYGYTF
d_gene: .; j_gene: TRBJ1-1; v_gene: TRBV6-1; CDR3nt: TGTGCCAGCAGTGAAACGGCAGGCACTGAAGCTTTCTTT; CDR3aa: CASSETAGTEAFF
d_gene: TRBD1; j_gene: TRBJ1-1; v_gene: TRBV7-8; CDR3nt: TGTGCCAGCAGCCCTGCCCCCAGGGGGGCGATGAACACTGAAGCTTTCTTT; CDR3aa: CASSPAPRGAMNTEAFF
d_gene: .; j_gene: TRBJ1-2; v_gene: TRBV18; CDR3nt: TGTGCCAGCTCACCGGTAGAGCTCTATGGCTACACCTTC; CDR3aa: CASSPVELYGYTF
d_gene: TRBD2; j_gene: TRBJ2-7; v_gene: TRBV19; CDR3nt: TGTGCCAGTAGTCCTTCCGGGACTAGCTACGAGCAGTACTTC; CDR3aa: CASSPSGTSYEQYF
d_gene: .; j_gene: TRBJ2-2; v_gene: TRBV6-4; CDR3nt: TGTGCCAGTAGACTAGGCTACACCGGGGAGCTGTTTTTT; CDR3aa: CASRLGYTGELFF
d_gene: TRBD1; j_gene: TRBJ1-4; v_gene: TRBV6-5; CDR3nt: TGTGCCAGCAGTTTCCGGACAGGGGGCAGCGAAAAACTGTTTTTT; CDR3aa: CASSFRTGGSEKLFF
d_gene: TRBD1; j_gene: TRBJ1-1; v_gene: TRBV7-4; CDR3nt: TGTGCCAGCACCGACGGACAGGGGGACACTGAAGCTTTCTTT; CDR3aa: CASTDGQGDTEAFF